This TCR beta chain comes out of a study of identical twins. The CDR3 covers 18 residues. CDR1 is DFQATT and CDR2 is SNEGSKA in the germline V gene (reference sequence). With 3 bases clipped from V and 3 bases from J, the junction kept 14 bases outside the gene matches. Of note for this clonotype: Antigen unknown.

TCRdb used MiXCR to reprocess the 5' RACE reads, holding one entry per CDR3 protein. The sample comprises about 690,000 distinct CDR3 sequences, less than 7% of which are singletons, and 1.5% to 2% rests with the top ten. Study outcomes and limitations: Insertions were fewer in abundant cord blood beta clonotypes, whereas memory repertoires showed none of this pattern.

The chain has TRBV20-1 and TRBJ2-7; TRBD2 matches at 13 bases. Sequencing input: naive T cells sorted from blood. The source of this sequence is a man aged 18 to 29 in good health. The CDR3 nucleotides read TGCAGTGCTAGTCGGACTAGCGGGGGTTCCCGCCCCTTCTACGAGCAGTACTTC. The encoded protein is CSASRTSGGSRPFYEQYF.